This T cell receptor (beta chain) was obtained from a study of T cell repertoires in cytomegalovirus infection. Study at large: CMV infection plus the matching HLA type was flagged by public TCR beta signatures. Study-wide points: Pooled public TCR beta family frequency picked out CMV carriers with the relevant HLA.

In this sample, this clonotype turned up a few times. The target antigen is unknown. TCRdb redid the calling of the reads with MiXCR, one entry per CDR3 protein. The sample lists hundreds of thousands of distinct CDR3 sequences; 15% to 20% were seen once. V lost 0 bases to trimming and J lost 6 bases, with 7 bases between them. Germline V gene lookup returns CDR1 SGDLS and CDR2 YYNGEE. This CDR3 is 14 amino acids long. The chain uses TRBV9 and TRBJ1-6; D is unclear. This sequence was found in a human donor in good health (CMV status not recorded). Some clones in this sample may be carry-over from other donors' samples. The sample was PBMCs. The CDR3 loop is CASSVERRNSPLHF. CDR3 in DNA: TGTGCCAGCAGCGTAGAGCGCCGTAATTCACCCCTCCACTTT. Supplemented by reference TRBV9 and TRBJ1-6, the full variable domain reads DSGVTQTPKHLITATGQRVTLRCSPRSGDLSVYWYQQSLDQGLQFLIQYYNGEERAKGNILERFSAQQFPDLHSELNLSSLELGDSALYFCASSVERRNSPLHFGNGTRLTVT.